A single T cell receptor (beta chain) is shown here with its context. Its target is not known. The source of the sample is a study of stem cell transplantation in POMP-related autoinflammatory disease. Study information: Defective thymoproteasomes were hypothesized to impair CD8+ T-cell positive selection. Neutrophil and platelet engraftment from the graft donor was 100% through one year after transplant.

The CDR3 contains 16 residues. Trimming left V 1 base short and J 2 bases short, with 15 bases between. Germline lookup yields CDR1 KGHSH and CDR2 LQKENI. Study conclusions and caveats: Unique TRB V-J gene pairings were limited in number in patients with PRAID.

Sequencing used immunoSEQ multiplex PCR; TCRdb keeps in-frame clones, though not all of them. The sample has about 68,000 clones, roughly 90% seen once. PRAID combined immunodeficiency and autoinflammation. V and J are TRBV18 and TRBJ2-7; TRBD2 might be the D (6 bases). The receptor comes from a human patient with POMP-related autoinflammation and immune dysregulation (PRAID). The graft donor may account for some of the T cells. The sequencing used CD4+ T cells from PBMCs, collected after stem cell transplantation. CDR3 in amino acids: CASSPRIGREAYEQYF. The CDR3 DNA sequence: TGTGCCAGCTCACCACGAATAGGTAGGGAGGCCTACGAGCAGTACTTC.